This T cell receptor (beta chain) was retrieved from a study of resident and recirculating memory T cells in vitiligo. Stable vitiligo meant no lesion change over the previous 6 months. Study conclusions and caveats: Sequences differed between biopsy sites and patients, suggesting private specificity. Clonality differed among vitiligo lesions, with no unique dominant clone.

As for this clone: Its antigen is not identified.

Data came from immunoSEQ multiplex PCR; TCRdb stores just in-frame clones and leaves some out. The sample has 55,000 to 75,000 clones; approximately 91% are singletons. The sequence derives from a male donor with vitiligo. Sequencing was done on a sample of blood.

In DNA, the CDR3 is TGTGCCAGTAGTGCGACGACGGGTCAGCCCCAGCATTTT. Its protein is CASSATTGQPQHF. V is TRBV19 and J is TRBJ1-5; D gene ambiguous. CDR1 is LNHDA, CDR2 SQIVND, per germline (reference sequence). Between the trimmed V and J ends, which lost 5 bases and 6 bases, there was a span of 11 bases. The CDR3 length is 13 residues.